This is a list of T cell receptor beta chains from one sample in a study of CD8 T cells in ankylosing spondylitis. TCRdb recomputed calls from the 5' RACE reads with MiXCR, one row per CDR3 protein. The sample carries 390,000 or so distinct CDR3 sequences, approximately 20% recorded once. Sequencing used blood, either unsorted or a sorted T cell fraction (not recorded which). The receptors derive from a male donor with ankylosing spondylitis. Each CDR3 is given with its conserved first and last residue. Fields, in order: J gene, D gene, V gene, clone size, CDR3 DNA, CDR3 protein. The D gene is left open where the match is weak. Part of the rows lack a size; the others show once, few, many or a class for expanded clones.

TRBJ2-1 . TRBV6-1 many TGTGCCAGCAGGCCCCCGGGACGGATCTACAATGAGCAGTTCTTC CASRPPGRIYNEQFF
TRBJ2-1 TRBD2 TRBV12-3/TRBV12-4 . TGTGCCAGCAGTTTTAGGGGACTAGCGGGAGAAAGAGAGCAGTTCTTC CASSFRGLAGEREQFF
TRBJ2-1 . TRBV12-3/TRBV12-4 . TGTGCCAGCAGTTTAGACCAGTCTAGGGTCTACAATGAGCAGTTCTTC CASSLDQSRVYNEQFF
TRBJ1-5 . TRBV15 few TGTGCCACCAGCAGAGATAGAGGGCAGTTCAATCAGCCCCAGCATTTT CATSRDRGQFNQPQHF
TRBJ2-1 TRBD1 TRBV5-1 . TGCGCCAGCAGCTTGGAGGTGACAGGGGGCCTCAATGAGCAGTTCTTC CASSLEVTGGLNEQFF
TRBJ2-7 TRBD1 TRBV12-3/TRBV12-4 . TGTGCCAGCAGTCAGGACAGGGATAACGAGCAGTACTTC CASSQDRDNEQYF
TRBJ2-7 TRBD2 TRBV6-5 . TGTGCCAGCAGTTACTCGAGAGCGGGAAGTCGCTACGAGCAGTACTTC CASSYSRAGSRYEQYF
TRBJ1-5 . TRBV10-3 many TGTGCCATCAGTCTTGGACAAGGCAATCAGCCCCAGCATTTT CAISLGQGNQPQHF
TRBJ1-6 . TRBV13 few TGTGCCAGCAGCCACAACACAATGGGGGGGGGTTATAATTCACCCCTCCACTTT CASSHNTMGGGYNSPLHF
TRBJ2-1 . TRBV7-2 few TGTGCCAGCAGCCCAGAGCTCGGCAATGAGCAGTTCTTC CASSPELGNEQFF
TRBJ1-1 . TRBV5-5 few TGTGCCAGCAGCTTGCCCCCGGCGGAGAACACTGAAGCTTTCTTT CASSLPPAENTEAFF
TRBJ1-3 . TRBV12-3/TRBV12-4 . TGTGCCAGCAGTCCGGGAGGACTACAAAAGAGCAACACCATATATTTT CASSPGGLQKSNTIYF
TRBJ2-7 TRBD2 TRBV4-2 . TGTGCCAGCAGCCAAGAAAACGGGGAGGGCCCCTACGAGCAGTACTTC CASSQENGEGPYEQYF
TRBJ2-1 TRBD1 TRBV10-3 few TGTGCCATCAGTGACTCGGGACAGGCTAGCTCCTACAATGAGCAGTTCTTC CAISDSGQASSYNEQFF
TRBJ2-1 TRBD2 TRBV11-1 few TGTGCCAGCAGCACATCTGCTACTAGCGGGAGGGCCGTATTCTTC CASSTSATSGRAVFF
TRBJ2-3 TRBD1 TRBV27 . TGTGCCAGCAGGGGACAGGGGGTTTCAGATACGCAGTATTTT CASRGQGVSDTQYF
TRBJ1-2 . TRBV28 . TGTGCCAGCAGTTTAAACAGCATCTATGGCTACACCTTC CASSLNSIYGYTF
TRBJ2-5 . TRBV18 . TGTGCCAGCTCACCACGCGGGGCACGAGAGACCCAGTACTTC CASSPRGARETQYF
TRBJ1-4 TRBD1 TRBV5-1 . TGCGCCAGCAGCTTTCAGGGGGCGGATGAAAAACTGTTTTTT CASSFQGADEKLFF
TRBJ1-1 . TRBV12-3/TRBV12-4 . TGTGCCAGCAGTGCACAGGGTGGATCCACTGAAGCTTTCTTT CASSAQGGSTEAFF
TRBJ1-2 . TRBV9 few TGTGCCAGCAGCGTAGACCCCTGGCGGGACTATGGCTACACCTTC CASSVDPWRDYGYTF
TRBJ2-4 TRBD1 TRBV5-1 many TGCGCCAGCAGCCCTGGGACAGGGGACAACATTCAGTACTTC CASSPGTGDNIQYF
TRBJ2-4 . TRBV5-1 . TGCGCCAGCAGCGAAAATCCGGGAAACATTCAGTACTTC CASSENPGNIQYF
TRBJ1-1 . TRBV29-1 . TGCAGCGTTGAAACAGGAGGTCGCACTGAAGCTTTCTTT CSVETGGRTEAFF
TRBJ1-1 . TRBV18 . TGTGCCAGCTCACCACCGGGCAGGCTGACTGAAGCTTTCTTT CASSPPGRLTEAFF
TRBJ2-7 . TRBV27 . TGTGCCAGCAGTTGGGGGCCGGGACGTTCCTTGGAGCAGTACTTC CASSWGPGRSLEQYF
TRBJ2-1 TRBD2 TRBV5-6 . TGTGCCAGCAGCCCCGGAAGCGGGAGGTTGGGGGGTGAGCAGTTCTTC CASSPGSGRLGGEQFF
TRBJ1-1 . TRBV5-1 many TGCGCCAGCAGCATACAGTCCGGTTCTTCGAACACTGAAGCTTTCTTT CASSIQSGSSNTEAFF
TRBJ2-1 TRBD2 TRBV5-1 many TGCGCCAGCAGCTTGGGGGGGGAGGGGTACAATGAGCAGTTCTTC CASSLGGEGYNEQFF
TRBJ2-5 . TRBV18 . TGTGCCAGCTCACCGTCTCAAGAGACCCAGTACTTC CASSPSQETQYF
TRBJ1-1 . TRBV28 . TGTGCCAGCAGGCGACAAACCCGGGCCCAACCTGAAGCTTTCTTT CASRRQTRAQPEAFF
TRBJ2-3 . TRBV5-1 many TGCGCCAGCAGCTTGGAGTATCACACAGATACGCAGTATTTT CASSLEYHTDTQYF
TRBJ2-6 . TRBV5-1 few TGCGCCAGCAGCTTGCTACAAGGCGGGACCAACGTCCTGACTTTC CASSLLQGGTNVLTF
TRBJ2-5 . TRBV10-3 few TGTGCCATCAGTGACGACCCCCAGGAGACCCAGTACTTC CAISDDPQETQYF
TRBJ1-6 . TRBV3-1 . TGTGCCAGCAGCCCTGGATTTAATTCACCCCTCCACTTT CASSPGFNSPLHF
TRBJ2-3 . TRBV11-2 . TGTGCCAGCAGCTTACACCCCGGACGGGCAGATACGCAGTATTTT CASSLHPGRADTQYF
TRBJ2-1 TRBD2 TRBV5-1 many TGCGCCAGCAGCTTGGAGAGCGGGAGGGCCCTCAATGAGCAGTTCTTC CASSLESGRALNEQFF
TRBJ1-5 . TRBV7-8 . TGTGCCAGCAGCTTCGGTCAGTTGGATCAGCCCCAGCATTTT CASSFGQLDQPQHF
TRBJ2-2 . TRBV10-1 few TGCGCCAGCAGTAAACAGGGTACCGGGGAGCTGTTTTTT CASSKQGTGELFF
TRBJ1-2 TRBD1 TRBV6-1 few TGTGCCAGCAGTGAAGACAGGGGGATGGGCTACACCTTC CASSEDRGMGYTF
TRBJ2-7 TRBD1 TRBV18 few TGTGCCAGCTCACCACTCACAGGGGAGAACTACGAGCAGTACTTC CASSPLTGENYEQYF
TRBJ1-1 . TRBV4-2 . TGTGCCACCGGGACCTCGGGGGGGTACACTGAAGCTTTCTTT CATGTSGGYTEAFF
TRBJ2-1 . TRBV24-1 few TGTGCCACCAGTGATGAGACAGCCATGACCTACAATGAGCAGTTCTTC CATSDETAMTYNEQFF
TRBJ2-7 . TRBV19 . TGTGCCAGTAGCAATCCGGCTAGTAGGCACGAGCAGTACTTC CASSNPASRHEQYF
TRBJ2-2 TRBD2 TRBV9 once TGTGCCAGCAGCCCCCGGGCTAGCGGGGGTGGGGAGCTGTTTTTT CASSPRASGGGELFF
TRBJ2-5 . TRBV7-2 few TGTGCCAGCAGCTCCTTTGAGACCCAGTACTTC CASSSFETQYF
TRBJ1-5 . TRBV7-6 . TGTGCCAGCAGCTTTTTTGCAGGGCCCAATCAGCCCCAGCATTTT CASSFFAGPNQPQHF
TRBJ1-2 TRBD1 TRBV29-1 . TGCAGCGCTACGGACAGGGGGCGCGTTAACTATGGCTACACCTTC CSATDRGRVNYGYTF
TRBJ1-3 . TRBV28 few TGTGCCAGCAGTAGGGACGGAGGACCCTCTGGAAACACCATATATTTT CASSRDGGPSGNTIYF
TRBJ1-4 TRBD1 TRBV20-1 few TGCAGTGCTCGGACAGGGGGGAATGAAAAACTGTTTTTT CSARTGGNEKLFF
TRBJ2-5 . TRBV18 few TGTGCCAGCTCACCTGCCGAGGGCGAGACCCAGTACTTC CASSPAEGETQYF
TRBJ2-3 . TRBV7-8 . TGTGCCAGCAGCTTGGCTCGGCCAGATACGCAGTATTTT CASSLARPDTQYF
TRBJ2-7 TRBD1 TRBV7-6 . TGTGCCAGCAGCCCAGCCGAGACAGGGACCTCCTACGAGCAGTACTTC CASSPAETGTSYEQYF
TRBJ2-3 TRBD2 TRBV11-2 . TGTGCCAGCAGCTTAGATCGACGGGCTAGCGGCTGGATTCCAGATACGCAGTATTTT CASSLDRRASGWIPDTQYF
TRBJ2-7 TRBD2 TRBV3-1 . TGTGCCAGCAGCCCTCCGTGGGCTAGCGGGATCAGCTCCTACGAGCAGTACTTC CASSPPWASGISSYEQYF
TRBJ1-5 . TRBV5-1 many TGCGCCAGCAGCTTGGGTGGGGCGAATCAGCCCCAGCATTTT CASSLGGANQPQHF
TRBJ1-5 TRBD1 TRBV16 many TGTGCCAGCAGCTCTACAGGGGGTTTTAATCAGCCCCAGCATTTT CASSSTGGFNQPQHF
TRBJ2-3 . TRBV7-9 . TGTGCCAGCAGCTTAGTCCGGACTCAAGTCACAGATACGCAGTATTTT CASSLVRTQVTDTQYF
TRBJ2-5 TRBD1 TRBV10-3 few TGTGCCATCAGTGAACGGGACAGGCGCGGGGAGACCCAGTACTTC CAISERDRRGETQYF
TRBJ2-1 TRBD1 TRBV18 few TGTGCCAGCTCACCAGAGTGGGACAGTCTCTACAATGAGCAGTTCTTC CASSPEWDSLYNEQFF